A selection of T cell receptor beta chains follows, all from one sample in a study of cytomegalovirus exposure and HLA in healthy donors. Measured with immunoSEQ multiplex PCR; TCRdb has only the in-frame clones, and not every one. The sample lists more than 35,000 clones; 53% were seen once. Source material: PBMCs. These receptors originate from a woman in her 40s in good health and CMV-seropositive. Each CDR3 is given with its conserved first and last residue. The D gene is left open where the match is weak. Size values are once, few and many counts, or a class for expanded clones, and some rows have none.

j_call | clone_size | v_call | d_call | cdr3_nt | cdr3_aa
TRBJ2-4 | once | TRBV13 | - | TGTGCCAGCAGCCCCTCTAGAGCGACCTTCGGAATTCAGTACTTC | CASSPSRATFGIQYF
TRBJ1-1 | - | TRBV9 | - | TGTGCCAGCAGCCCAGGGGCGCGGGAGAAGGGGGGAGCTTTCTTT | CASSPGAREKGGAFF
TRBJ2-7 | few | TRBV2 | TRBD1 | TGTGCCAGCACCGAGACAGGGGCCCACGAGCAGTACTTC | CASTETGAHEQYF
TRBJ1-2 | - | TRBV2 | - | TGTGCCAGCAGTGACAGGCCGATCTATGGCTACACCTTC | CASSDRPIYGYTF
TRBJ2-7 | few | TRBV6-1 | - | TGTGCCAGCAGTGAAGCCTCCTGGGGCGGAACCTACGAGCAGTACTTC | CASSEASWGGTYEQYF
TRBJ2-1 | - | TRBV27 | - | TGTGCCAGCACCAGCTCATACCCAGGCGAGCAGTTCTTC | CASTSSYPGEQFF
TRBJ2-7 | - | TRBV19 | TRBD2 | TGTGCCAGTAGTCTTAGCGGGGGGGCGGTCGAGCAGTACTTC | CASSLSGGAVEQYF
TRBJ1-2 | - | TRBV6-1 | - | TGTGCCAGCAGTGAAGCCCACAGAAAATCCTATGGCTACACCTTC | CASSEAHRKSYGYTF
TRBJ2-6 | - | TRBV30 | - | TGTGCCTGGGTGTCTCGCGCCGGGGCCAACGTCCTGACTTTC | CAWVSRAGANVLTF
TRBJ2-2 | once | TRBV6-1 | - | TGTGCCAGTCGGGATTGGGAAAGGAGGGCCGGGGAGCTGTTTTTT | CASRDWERRAGELFF
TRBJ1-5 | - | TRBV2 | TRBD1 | TGTGCCAGCAGTGTTAGACAGGGTGATCAGCCCCAGCATTTT | CASSVRQGDQPQHF
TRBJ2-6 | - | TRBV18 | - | TGTGCCAGCTCAGCTGGCCCAGGCAGGGAAGGGTCTGGGGCCAACGTCCTGACTTTC | CASSAGPGREGSGANVLTF
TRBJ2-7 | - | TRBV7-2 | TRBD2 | TGTGCCAGCAGCTTAGTGGACGTGAGCGGGACCTACGAGCAGTACTTC | CASSLVDVSGTYEQYF
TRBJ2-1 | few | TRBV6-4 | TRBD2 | TGTGCCAGCAGTGAACTAGCGGGCTCCTACAATGAGCAGTTCTTC | CASSELAGSYNEQFF
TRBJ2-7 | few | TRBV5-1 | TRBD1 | TGCGCCAGCAGCGAAGGACAGGGGGACTACTACGAGCAGTACTTC | CASSEGQGDYYEQYF
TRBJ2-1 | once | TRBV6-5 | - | TGTGCCAGCAGTACCTATCGTAGTGCGAACAATGAGCAGTTCTTC | CASSTYRSANNEQFF
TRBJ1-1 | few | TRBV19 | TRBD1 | TGTGCCAGTAGTACCAGGGGGCGCGACACTGAAGCTTTCTTT | CASSTRGRDTEAFF
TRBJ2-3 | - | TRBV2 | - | TGTGCCAGCAAGCCCTTTGATACGCAGTATTTT | CASKPFDTQYF
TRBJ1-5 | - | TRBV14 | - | TGTGCCAGCAGCCGGCAGGGCAATCAGCCCCAGCATTTT | CASSRQGNQPQHF
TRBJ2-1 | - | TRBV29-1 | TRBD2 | TGCAGCGTTGGGTGGCGGGGGGGCCGCAATGAGCAGTTCTTC | CSVGWRGGRNEQFF
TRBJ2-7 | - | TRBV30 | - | TGTGCCTTACTAAGTTCCTACGAGCAGTACTTC | CALLSSYEQYF
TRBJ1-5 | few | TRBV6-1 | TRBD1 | TGTGCCAGCAGGATGACAGGGTTGCGCAATCAGCCCCAGCATTTT | CASRMTGLRNQPQHF
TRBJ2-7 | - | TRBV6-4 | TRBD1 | TGTGCCAGCAGGGGACAGGGAGCCTACGAGCAGTACTTC | CASRGQGAYEQYF
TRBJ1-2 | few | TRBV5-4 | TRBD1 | TGTGCCAGCAGCCAACAGGGGGTGGGCGATGGCTACACCTTC | CASSQQGVGDGYTF
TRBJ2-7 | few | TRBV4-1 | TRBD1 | TGCGCCAGCAGCCACGGAGGACAGGGTGCCTACGAGCAGTACTTC | CASSHGGQGAYEQYF
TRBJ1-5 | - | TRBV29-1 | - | TGCAGCGCCCTAGAAAATCCTAATCAGCCCCAGCATTTT | CSALENPNQPQHF
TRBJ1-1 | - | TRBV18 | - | TGTGCCAGCTCTTCCAGGGGCCAGAACACTGAAGCTTTCTTT | CASSSRGQNTEAFF
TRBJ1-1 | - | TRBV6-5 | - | TGTGCCAGCAGTTACTCGCGACACACCTTTTACACTGAAGCTTTCTTT | CASSYSRHTFYTEAFF
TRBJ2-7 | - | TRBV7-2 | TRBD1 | TGTGCCAGCAGAAAAAGGGACAGGGGCAGCTACGAGCAGTACTTC | CASRKRDRGSYEQYF
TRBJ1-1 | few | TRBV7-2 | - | TGTGCCAGCAGCTTAGGTTCGACAGCTGAAGCTTTCTTT | CASSLGSTAEAFF
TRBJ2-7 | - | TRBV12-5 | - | TGTGCTAGTGGTTTGTATGTCGCGGGGGCTCACGAGCAGTACTTC | CASGLYVAGAHEQYF
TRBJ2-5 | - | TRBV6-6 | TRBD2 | TGTGCCAGCGTTCCTAGCGGGGGCCAGACCCAGTACTTC | CASVPSGGQTQYF
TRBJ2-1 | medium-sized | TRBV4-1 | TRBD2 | TGCGCCAGCAGCCAAGCATTACTAGCGGGGAGGAATGAGCAGTTCTTC | CASSQALLAGRNEQFF
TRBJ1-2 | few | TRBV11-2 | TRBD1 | TGTGCCAGCAGGCCCACAGGGGGAGCGTCGGATGGCTACACCTTC | CASRPTGGASDGYTF
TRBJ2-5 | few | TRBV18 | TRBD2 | TGTGCCAGCCCACACCATAGGGGGCGGGGGGGACAAGAGACCCAGTACTTC | CASPHHRGRGGQETQYF
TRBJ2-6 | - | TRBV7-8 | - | TGTGCCAGCAGCGCGGGGGCTAACTCTGGGGCCAACGTCCTGACTTTC | CASSAGANSGANVLTF
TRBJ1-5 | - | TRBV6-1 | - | TGTGCCAGCAGTTCAACAGGTCCCAATCAGCCCCAGCATTTT | CASSSTGPNQPQHF
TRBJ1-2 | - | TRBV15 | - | TGTGCCACCAGTCCCGATGTCGGTCCTAACTATGGCTACACCTTC | CATSPDVGPNYGYTF
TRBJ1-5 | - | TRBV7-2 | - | TGTGCCAGCAGCTCCCAGCCCCCAGGGGTTGGCAATCAGCCCCAGCATTTT | CASSSQPPGVGNQPQHF
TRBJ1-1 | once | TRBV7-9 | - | TGTGCCAGCAGCTTAGGGGACAAGTCAAACACTGAAGCTTTCTTT | CASSLGDKSNTEAFF